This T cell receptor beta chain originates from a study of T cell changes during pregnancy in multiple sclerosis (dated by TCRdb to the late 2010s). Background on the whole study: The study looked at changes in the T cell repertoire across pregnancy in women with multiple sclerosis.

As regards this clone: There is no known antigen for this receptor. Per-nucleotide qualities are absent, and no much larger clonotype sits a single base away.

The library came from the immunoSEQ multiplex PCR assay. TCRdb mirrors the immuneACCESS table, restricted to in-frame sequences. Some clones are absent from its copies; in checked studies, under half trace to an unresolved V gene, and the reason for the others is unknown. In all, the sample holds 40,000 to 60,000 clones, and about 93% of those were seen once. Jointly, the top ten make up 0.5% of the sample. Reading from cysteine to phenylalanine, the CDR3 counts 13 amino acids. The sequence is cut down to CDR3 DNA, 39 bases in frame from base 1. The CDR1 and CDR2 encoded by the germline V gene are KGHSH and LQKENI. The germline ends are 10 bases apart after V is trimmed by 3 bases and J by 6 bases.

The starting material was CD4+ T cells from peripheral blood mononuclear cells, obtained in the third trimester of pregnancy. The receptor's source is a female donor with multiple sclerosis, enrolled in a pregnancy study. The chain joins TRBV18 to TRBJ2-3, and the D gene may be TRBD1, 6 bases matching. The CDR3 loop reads CASSPGQLDTQYF. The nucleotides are TGTGCCAGCTCACCCGGACAGTTGGATACGCAGTATTTT.